The rows below give T cell receptor beta chains drawn from one sample of a study of T cells expressing NK-cell markers. For each CDR3 protein, TCRdb gives one entry from its re-call of the 5' RACE reads, without DNA. The sample has 550,000 or so distinct CDR3 sequences, and its top ten clones hold less than 4.5%. The sequenced sample consisted of blood T cells: a sorted CD56 or NKG2C T cell subset, CD4+ or CD8+ T cells, or bulk PBMC T cells (not recorded which). Source of these receptors: a man aged 18 to 30 in good health. CDR3s include the opening cysteine and the closing phenylalanine or tryptophan.

TRBV6-1	TRBJ1-2	CASSRRTGHGYTF
TRBV18	TRBJ2-1	CASSPRGRYNEQFF
TRBV12-3/TRBV12-4	TRBJ2-1	CASSEEGLAIYNEQFF
TRBV9	TRBJ2-5	CASAFSGVGETQYF
TRBV6-1	TRBJ2-3	CASSEEVKLAGTTDTQYF
TRBV12-3/TRBV12-4	TRBJ2-1	CASSILGHTSNEQFF
TRBV9	TRBJ2-2	CASKREDTGELFF
TRBV11-2	TRBJ1-2	CASSAGDLNYGYTF
TRBV27	TRBJ2-3	CASSRGTADTQYF
TRBV18	TRBJ2-1	CASSPDRGAYNEQFF
TRBV29-1	TRBJ2-7	CSVEAGRGLLVEQYF
TRBV15	TRBJ2-1	CATSRDSATHVYEQFF
TRBV12-3/TRBV12-4	TRBJ1-5	CASSTLGTGNQPQHF
TRBV4-2	TRBJ2-5	CASSQVDRYGETQYF
TRBV9	TRBJ2-7	CASSVGSGRAGYEQYF
TRBV6-1	TRBJ2-1	CASLKSGGLGNEQFF
TRBV12-3/TRBV12-4	TRBJ2-3	CASSPTGTSTDTQYF
TRBV7-8	TRBJ2-3	CASSSGSVADTQYF
TRBV4-2	TRBJ2-3	CASSQENLGSTDTQYF
TRBV5-1	TRBJ2-3	CASRTNRGAGWGDTDTQYF
TRBV30	TRBJ2-5	CAWIDRSLQETQYF
TRBV11-2	TRBJ2-7	CASSLEASGRLTYEQYF